Each of the 25 T cell receptor beta chains below was sequenced from the same sample in a study of T cell changes during pregnancy in multiple sclerosis. Assay: immunoSEQ multiplex PCR; the TCRdb copy retains only in-frame clones and omits some. The sample lists about 72,000 clones; 80% to 95% were seen once. The source was peripheral blood, collected in the first trimester of pregnancy. Source of these receptors: a female donor in good health, enrolled as a control in a pregnancy study.

The chain carries TRBV27 and TRBJ1-5; 8 bases agree with TRBD1. Germline trimming cut 5 bases from V and 7 bases from J; bases unmatched to any gene: 10. The germline V gene encodes CDR1 MNHEY and CDR2 SMNVEV (reference sequence). The CDR3 is 15 amino acids. The CDR3 loop is CASSPGTGGNQPQHF. CDR3 nucleotide sequence: TGTGCCAGCAGTCCCGGGACAGGCGGTAACCAGCCCCAGCATTTT.

The chain employs TRBV2 and TRBJ2-1; 10 bases map to TRBD2. The germline CDR1 and CDR2 sequences are SNHLY and FYNNEI. The CDR3 covers 14 residues. The junction had 3 bases not matched to a gene; V was cut back by 1 base and J by 9 bases. Here the CDR3 reads CASSEDPSGSEQFF. The CDR3, as DNA: TGTGCCAGCAGTGAAGATCCTAGCGGGAGTGAGCAGTTCTTC.

The chain uses TRBV5-1 and TRBJ2-2, with 10 nucleotides matching TRBD1. Germline CDR1 SGHRS, CDR2 YFSETQ. V lost 4 bases, J lost 5 bases, and 5 bases stayed unmatched. The CDR3 is 15 residues long. The CDR3 DNA sequence: TGCGCCAGCAGCACGGGACAGGGGAGGACCGGGGAGCTGTTTTTT. Translating it yields CASSTGQGRTGELFF.

In its sample, this clone was seen once. This chain connects TRBV30 to TRBJ1-3; 7 nucleotides agree with TRBD1. This CDR3 region has 15 residues. Trimming took 1 base from V and 4 from J; bases not matched to a gene: 7. Germline-derived CDR1 and CDR2 are GTSNPN and SVGIG (reference sequence). The CDR3 spells CAWSGRGLGGNTIYF. In nucleotides, the CDR3 is TGTGCCTGGAGTGGGAGGGGGCTGGGCGGAAACACCATATATTTT. The complete variable domain, with remaining parts taken from reference TRBV30 and TRBJ1-3, reads SQTIHQWPATLVQPVGSPLSLECTVEGTSNPNLYWYRQAAGRGLQLLFYSVGIGQISSEVPQNLSASRPQDRQFILSSKKLLLSDSGFYLCAWSGRGLGGNTIYFGEGSWLTVV.

This clone came up once. The chain combines TRBV5-5 with TRBJ2-1, with a tentative D call TRBD2 (6 bases). Trimming pared 1 base from V and 7 bases from J, leaving 12 bases between. Germline V gene data show CDR1 as SGHKS and CDR2 as YYEKEE (reference sequence). The CDR3 contains 14 residues. CDR3 bases: TGTGCCAGCAGCTTGCGGGAGCGATCAAATGAGCAGTTCTTC. Translation: CASSLRERSNEQFF.

The V gene is TRBV2, the J gene TRBJ2-7; 12 positions agree with TRBD1. The CDR3 is 15 residues long. The germline V gene has CDR1 SNHLY and CDR2 FYNNEI. Trimming removed 4 bases from V and 7 bases from J; junction bases left unmatched: 8. The CDR3 coding sequence is TGTGCCAGCAGTGTACCGGGACAGGGGGCTAATGAGCAGTACTTC. Translated, it gives CASSVPGQGANEQYF. Variable domain in full (rest from reference TRBV2 and TRBJ2-7): EPEVTQTPSHQVTQMGQEVILRCVPISNHLYFYWYRQILGQKVEFLVSFYNNEISEKSEIFDDQFSVERPDGSNFTLKIRSTKLEDSAMYFCASSVPGQGANEQYFGPGTRLTVT.

CDR3 region: CASILRPGSGGRSTYNEQFF. CDR3 bases: TGTGCCAGCATCCTCCGCCCAGGGTCCGGGGGGAGATCTACCTACAATGAGCAGTTCTTC. The V gene is TRBV2, the J gene TRBJ2-1, with TRBD2 identical over 7 bases. The germline V gene encodes CDR1 SNHLY and CDR2 FYNNEI. Germline trimming cut 7 bases from V and 2 bases from J; bases unmatched to any gene: 23. The CDR3 totals 20 residues.

CDR3 coding DNA: TGTGCCAGTAGTGTGGGAGGGCGTGTGAACACCGGGGAGCTGTTTTTT. It encodes CASSVGGRVNTGELFF. The chain uses TRBV19 and TRBJ2-2; 7 bases map to TRBD2. V was pared by 5 bases and J by 1 base, with 7 bases of the junction left unmatched. The CDR3 has 16 amino acids. Per the germline V gene, CDR1 is LNHDA and CDR2 is SQIVND (reference sequence).

The chain has TRBV30 and TRBJ2-7; 7 bases are a match to TRBD2. Germline CDR1 GTSNPN, CDR2 SVGIG (reference sequence). The CDR3 has 15 amino acids. With V trimmed by 5 bases and J by 2 bases, 12 bases remained unmatched. The CDR3 protein is CAWAPQQGGAYEQYF. CDR3 nucleotides: TGTGCCTGGGCCCCGCAGCAGGGAGGGGCCTACGAGCAGTACTTC. The full variable domain, in which reference TRBV30 and TRBJ2-7 provide the parts outside the CDR3, is SQTIHQWPATLVQPVGSPLSLECTVEGTSNPNLYWYRQAAGRGLQLLFYSVGIGQISSEVPQNLSASRPQDRQFILSSKKLLLSDSGFYLCAWAPQQGGAYEQYFGPGTRLTVT.

The chain employs TRBV5-6 and TRBJ2-5, with TRBD2 as a possible D gene (5 bases). The DNA end favors TRBJ2-7, so the J call may be wrong. Germline CDR1 is SGHDT and CDR2 is YYEEEE. The CDR3 is made up of 14 amino acids. The CDR3 bases are TGTGCCAGCAGCTTGGGGCTAGCCAACTACGAGCAGTACTTC. This translates into CASSLGLANYEQYF.

The chain is built from TRBV6-1 and TRBJ2-7, with 11 bases aligning to TRBD2. CDR3 size: 15 residues. The germline V gene has CDR1 MNHNS and CDR2 SASEGT. Trimming removed 5 bases from V and 1 base from J; junction bases left unmatched: 4. The CDR3, as DNA: TGTGCCAGCAGTTCACTAGCGGGAGCTTCCTACGAGCAGTACTTC. As protein: CASSSLAGASYEQYF.

The chain combines TRBV20-1 with TRBJ2-7, with a weak D call TRBD2 (6 bases). The CDR3 contains 11 residues. Per the germline V gene, CDR1 is DFQATT and CDR2 is SNEGSKA (reference sequence). V was shortened by 5 bases and J by 2 bases, with 7 bases between the two germline ends. Written as DNA, the CDR3 is TGCAGTGCTCGGACTACCTACGAGCAGTACTTC. Translation gives CSARTTYEQYF.

The V and J genes are TRBV28 and TRBJ1-2; TRBD1 agrees at 10 bases. The CDR3 loop spans 15 amino acids. V shed 4 bases, J shed 2 bases, and the junction held 4 bases outside the gene matches. CDR1 and CDR2 (germline): MDHEN, SYDVKM. CDR3 coding DNA: TGTGCCAGCAGTTCGCAGACAGGGGGCAACTATGGCTACACCTTC. Encoded protein: CASSSQTGGNYGYTF.

The chain is built from TRBV27 and TRBJ2-5; TRBD1 matches 7 bases. V shed 7 bases, J shed 7 bases, and the junction held 9 bases outside the gene matches. The CDR3 runs 13 residues. Per germline, CDR1 MNHEY and CDR2 SMNVEV (reference sequence). CDR3 sequence (DNA): TGTGCCAGCACTACGAGACAGGGAGTGACCCAGTACTTC. It codes for CASTTRQGVTQYF.

The chain uses TRBV7-9 and TRBJ1-5; no clear D. V lost 5 bases and J 1 base, leaving 9 bases between the germline ends. The CDR3 contains 14 residues. Per germline, CDR1 SEHNR and CDR2 FQNEAQ (reference sequence). Here the CDR3 reads CASSLAQSNQPQHF. The CDR3, as DNA: TGTGCCAGCAGCCTTGCGCAAAGCAATCAGCCCCAGCATTTT.

V gene TRBV2 combines with J gene TRBJ1-1; no clear D gene. The length of the CDR3 is 14 residues. The V gene lost 5 bases and the J gene lost 0 bases, with 10 bases spanning the gap. Per germline, CDR1 SNHLY and CDR2 FYNNEI. The CDR3 loop is CASSYEIVNTEAFF. The CDR3 nucleotides read TGTGCCAGCAGTTACGAGATCGTGAACACTGAAGCTTTCTTT. Filled out from reference TRBV2 and TRBJ1-1, the complete variable domain reads EPEVTQTPSHQVTQMGQEVILRCVPISNHLYFYWYRQILGQKVEFLVSFYNNEISEKSEIFDDQFSVERPDGSNFTLKIRSTKLEDSAMYFCASSYEIVNTEAFFGQGTRLTVV.

This clone was counted only a few times. The gene calls are TRBV18 and TRBJ1-5; the D gene is possibly TRBD1 (5 bases). CDR1 is KGHSH, CDR2 LQKENI, per germline. Between the trimmed V and J ends, which lost 2 bases and 7 bases, there was a span of 9 bases. The CDR3 is 13 amino acids. In DNA form, the CDR3 reads TGTGCCAGCTCACCAGGACAATTCCAGCCCCAGCATTTT. Amino acid sequence: CASSPGQFQPQHF. The variable domain in full, completed from reference TRBV18 and TRBJ1-5, reads NAGVMQNPRHLVRRRGQEARLRCSPMKGHSHVYWYRQLPEEGLKFMVYLQKENIIDESGMPKERFSAEFPKEGPSILRIQQVVRGDSAAYFCASSPGQFQPQHFGDGTRLSIL.

Comment on this clone: Within the sample, other DNA sequences also encode this same CDR3. The chain joins TRBV7-9 to TRBJ2-3; D may be TRBD2 (5 bases). CDR1 and CDR2 from the germline V gene are SEHNR and FQNEAQ (reference sequence). The V and J ends lost 1 base and 1 base respectively, with 6 bases between them. The CDR3 covers 14 residues. CDR3 bases: TGTGCCAGCAGCTTAGTCGGGGGCACAGATACGCAGTATTTT. Protein: CASSLVGGTDTQYF.

The chain uses TRBV19 and TRBJ2-5; 7 bases align to TRBD1. This CDR3 is built from 15 residues. The V segment lost 7 bases and the J segment 8 bases; nucleotides outside the gene matches: 16. Germline CDR1 reads LNHDA; CDR2 reads SQIVND (reference sequence). In nucleotides, the CDR3 is TGTGCCAGTAACCTAAACGGACGGCAGGGGGAAACCCAGTACTTC. Translated: CASNLNGRQGETQYF.

This rearrangement joins TRBV7-9 to TRBJ2-3, with D perhaps matching TRBD1 (5 bases). Trimming removed 2 bases from V and 1 base from J, with 16 bases in between. The length of the CDR3 is 17 residues. CDR1 is SEHNR, CDR2 FQNEAQ, per germline (reference sequence). The CDR3 sequence is CASSLNQGLSGTDTQYF. The CDR3 nucleotides are TGTGCCAGCAGCTTAAACCAGGGATTAAGTGGCACAGATACGCAGTATTTT.

This chain uses TRBV2 with TRBJ1-5, with D maybe TRBD1 (6 bases). The CDR3 runs 15 residues. V lost 5 bases and J lost 4, with 15 bases in between. Germline V CDR1 and CDR2: SNHLY, FYNNEI. Here the CDR3 reads CASSTRGTPNQPQHF. The CDR3 DNA reads TGTGCCAGCAGTACCCGTGGGACACCTAATCAGCCCCAGCATTTT.

V and J are TRBV14 and TRBJ1-1, with D tentatively TRBD1 (6 bases). This CDR3 is 16 amino acids long. The V end lost 4 bases, the J end lost 0 bases, and 15 bases lay between the germline ends. Germline V gives CDR1 SGHDN, CDR2 FVKESK. The DNA for the CDR3 is TGTGCCAGCAGCCCATACTTCGGGGACATGAACACTGAAGCTTTCTTT. Amino acid sequence: CASSPYFGDMNTEAFF.

The V and J genes are TRBV27 and TRBJ1-1; D is uncertain. V was pared by 5 bases and J by 4 bases, with 20 bases between. The V gene's germline CDR1 is MNHEY and CDR2 SMNVEV (reference sequence). CDR3 length equals 16 residues. The CDR3 DNA sequence: TGTGCCAGCAGTGTTGACCCGACACCCGGAGGCACTGAAGCTTTCTTT. Protein: CASSVDPTPGGTEAFF.

J is TRBJ1-1 and V is TRBV6-5; 7 bases match TRBD1. The CDR3 is made up of 13 amino acids. The V gene end was trimmed by 2 bases and the J gene end by 9 bases; junction bases not matched to a gene: 6. Germline loops: CDR1 MNHEY, CDR2 SVGAGI. DNA of the CDR3: TGTGCCAGCAGTTACCAAAGGGGGCCAAAAGCTTTCTTT. Protein product: CASSYQRGPKAFF.

J is TRBJ1-3 and V is TRBV15, with 8 bases matching TRBD1. This CDR3 comprises 14 residues. The germline V gene encodes CDR1 LNHNV and CDR2 YYDKDF (reference sequence). V was pared by 11 bases and J by 3 bases, with 9 bases of the junction left unmatched. CDR3 coding DNA: TGTGCCCTCGGACAGGGAGGCGTTGGAAACACCATATATTTT. Amino acid sequence: CALGQGGVGNTIYF.